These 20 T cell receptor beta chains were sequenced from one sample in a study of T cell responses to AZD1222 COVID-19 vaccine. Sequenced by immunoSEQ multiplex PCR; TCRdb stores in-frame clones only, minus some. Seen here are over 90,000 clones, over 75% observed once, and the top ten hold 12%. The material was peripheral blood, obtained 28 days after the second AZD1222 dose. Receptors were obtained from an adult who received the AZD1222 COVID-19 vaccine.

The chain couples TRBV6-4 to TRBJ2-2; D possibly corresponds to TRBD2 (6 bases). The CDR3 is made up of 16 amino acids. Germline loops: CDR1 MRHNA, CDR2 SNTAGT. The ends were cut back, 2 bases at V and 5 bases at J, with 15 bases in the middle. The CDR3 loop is CASSDVAGISTGELFF. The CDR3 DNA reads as TGTGCCAGCAGTGACGTGGCGGGAATCTCTACCGGGGAGCTGTTTTTT.

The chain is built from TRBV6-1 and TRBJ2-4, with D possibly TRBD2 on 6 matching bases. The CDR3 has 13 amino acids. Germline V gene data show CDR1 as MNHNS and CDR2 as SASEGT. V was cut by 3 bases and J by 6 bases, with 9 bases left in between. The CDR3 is CASSDNGGNIQYF. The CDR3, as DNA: TGTGCCAGCAGTGATAACGGGGGAAACATTCAGTACTTC.

Here the CDR3 reads CASNPLTHRTAAATNEKLFF. In DNA, the CDR3 is TGCGCCAGCAACCCTCTAACCCACCGGACAGCAGCAGCCACTAATGAAAAACTGTTTTTT. The chain joins TRBV5-1 to TRBJ1-4, with D maybe TRBD1 (6 bases). Germline CDR1 and CDR2: SGHRS and YFSETQ. The CDR3 has 20 residues. Deletions cut 6 bases from V and 2 bases from J, with 29 bases between.

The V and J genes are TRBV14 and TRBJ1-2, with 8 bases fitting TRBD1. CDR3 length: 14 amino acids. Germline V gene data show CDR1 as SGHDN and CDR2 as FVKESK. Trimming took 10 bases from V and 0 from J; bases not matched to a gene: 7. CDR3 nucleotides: TGTGCCATACGCGCGACAGGGGCTAACTATGGCTACACCTTC. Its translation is CAIRATGANYGYTF.

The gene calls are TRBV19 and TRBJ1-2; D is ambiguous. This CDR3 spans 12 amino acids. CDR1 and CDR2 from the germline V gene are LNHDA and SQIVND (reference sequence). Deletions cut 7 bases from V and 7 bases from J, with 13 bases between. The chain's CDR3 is CASMDPRVGYTF. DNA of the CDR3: TGTGCCAGTATGGACCCGCGGGTTGGCTACACCTTC.

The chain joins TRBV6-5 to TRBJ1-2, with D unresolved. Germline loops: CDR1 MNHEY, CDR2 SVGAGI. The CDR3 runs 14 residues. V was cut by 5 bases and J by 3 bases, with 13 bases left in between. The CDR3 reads CASSPVQRHYGYTF. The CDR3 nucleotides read TGTGCCAGCAGTCCCGTACAGCGTCACTATGGCTACACCTTC.

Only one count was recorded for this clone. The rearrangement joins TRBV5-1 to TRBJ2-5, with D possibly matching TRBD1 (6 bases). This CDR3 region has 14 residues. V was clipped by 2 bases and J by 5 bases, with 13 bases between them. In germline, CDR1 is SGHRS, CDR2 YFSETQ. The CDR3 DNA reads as TGCGCCAGCAGCTTCTCAGGGGCTGAGGAGACCCAGTACTTC. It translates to CASSFSGAEETQYF.

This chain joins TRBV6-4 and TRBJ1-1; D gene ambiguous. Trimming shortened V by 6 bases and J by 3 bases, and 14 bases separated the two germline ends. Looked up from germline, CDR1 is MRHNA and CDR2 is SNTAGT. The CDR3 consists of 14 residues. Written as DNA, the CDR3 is TGTGCCAGCAGCCTCCAGGCGGAGGACACTGAAGCTTTCTTT. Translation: CASSLQAEDTEAFF.

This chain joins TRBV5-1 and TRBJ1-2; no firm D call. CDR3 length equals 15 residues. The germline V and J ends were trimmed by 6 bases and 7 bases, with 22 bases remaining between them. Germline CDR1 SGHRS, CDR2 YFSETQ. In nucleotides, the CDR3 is TGCGCCAGCATGGAATCCTCCGGCCTACCCAGTGGCTACACCTTC. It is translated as CASMESSGLPSGYTF. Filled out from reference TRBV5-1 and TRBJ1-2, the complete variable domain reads KAGVTQTPRYLIKTRGQQVTLSCSPISGHRSVSWYQQTPGQGLQFLFEYFSETQRNKGNFPGRFSGRQFSNSRSEMNVSTLELGDSALYLCASMESSGLPSGYTFGSGTRLTVV.

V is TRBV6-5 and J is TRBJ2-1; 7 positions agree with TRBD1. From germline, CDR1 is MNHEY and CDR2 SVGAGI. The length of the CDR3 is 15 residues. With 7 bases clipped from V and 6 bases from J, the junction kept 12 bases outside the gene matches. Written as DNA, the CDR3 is TGTGCCAGCACCCACGGCACAGGGGCCGTCAATGAGCAGTTCTTC. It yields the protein CASTHGTGAVNEQFF.

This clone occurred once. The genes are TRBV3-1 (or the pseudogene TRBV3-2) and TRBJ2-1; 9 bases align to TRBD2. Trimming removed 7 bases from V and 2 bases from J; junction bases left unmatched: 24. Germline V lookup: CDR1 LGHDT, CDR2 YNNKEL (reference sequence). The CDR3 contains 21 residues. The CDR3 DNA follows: TGTGCCAGCACCCTAAGTGGGATTAGCGGGGGATTCCTCGGGCCCTACAATGAGCAGTTCTTC. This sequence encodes CASTLSGISGGFLGPYNEQFF.

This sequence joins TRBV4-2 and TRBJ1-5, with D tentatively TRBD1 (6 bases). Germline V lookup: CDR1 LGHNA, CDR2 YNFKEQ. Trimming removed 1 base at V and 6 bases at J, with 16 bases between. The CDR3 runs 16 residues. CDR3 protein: CASSQGPGEVSQPQHF. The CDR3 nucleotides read TGTGCCAGCAGCCAAGGTCCAGGGGAGGTGAGTCAGCCCCAGCATTTT.

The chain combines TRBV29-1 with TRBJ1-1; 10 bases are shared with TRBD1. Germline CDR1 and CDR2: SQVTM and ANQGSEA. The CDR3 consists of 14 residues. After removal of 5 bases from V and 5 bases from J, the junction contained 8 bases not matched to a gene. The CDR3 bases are TGCAGCGTTCGGGGCGACAGGGGGCGGACTGAAGCTTTCTTT. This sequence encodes CSVRGDRGRTEAFF.

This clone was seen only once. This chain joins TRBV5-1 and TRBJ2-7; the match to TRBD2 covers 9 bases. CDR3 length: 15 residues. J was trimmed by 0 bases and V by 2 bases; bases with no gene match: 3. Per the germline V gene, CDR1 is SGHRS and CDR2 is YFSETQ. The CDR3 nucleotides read TGCGCCAGCAGCTTCTCTAGCGGGGACTCCTACGAGCAGTACTTC. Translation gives CASSFSSGDSYEQYF. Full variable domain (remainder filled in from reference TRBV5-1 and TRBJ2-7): KAGVTQTPRYLIKTRGQQVTLSCSPISGHRSVSWYQQTPGQGLQFLFEYFSETQRNKGNFPGRFSGRQFSNSRSEMNVSTLELGDSALYLCASSFSSGDSYEQYFGPGTRLTVT.

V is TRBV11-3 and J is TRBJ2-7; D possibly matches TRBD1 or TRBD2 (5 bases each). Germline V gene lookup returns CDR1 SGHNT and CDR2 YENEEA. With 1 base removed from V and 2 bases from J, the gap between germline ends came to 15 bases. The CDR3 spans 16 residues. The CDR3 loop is CASSLGGTDPPYEQYF. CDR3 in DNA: TGTGCCAGCAGCTTAGGAGGGACCGACCCACCCTACGAGCAGTACTTC.

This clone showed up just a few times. The CDR3 is CSVEMNTEAFF. The CDR3 coding sequence is TGCAGCGTTGAAATGAACACTGAAGCTTTCTTT. The chain combines TRBV29-1 with TRBJ1-1; D remains unclear. Trimming cost V 2 bases and J 0 bases, with 1 base left between them. The CDR3 is 11 residues long. The V gene's germline CDR1 is SQVTM and CDR2 ANQGSEA.

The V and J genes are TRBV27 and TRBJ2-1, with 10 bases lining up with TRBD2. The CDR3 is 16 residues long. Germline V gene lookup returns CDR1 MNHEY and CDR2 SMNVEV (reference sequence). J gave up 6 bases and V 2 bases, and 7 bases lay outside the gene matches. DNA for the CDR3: TGTGCCAGCAGTTTAACCGCACTAGCGGGAATCAATGAGCAGTTCTTC. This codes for CASSLTALAGINEQFF.

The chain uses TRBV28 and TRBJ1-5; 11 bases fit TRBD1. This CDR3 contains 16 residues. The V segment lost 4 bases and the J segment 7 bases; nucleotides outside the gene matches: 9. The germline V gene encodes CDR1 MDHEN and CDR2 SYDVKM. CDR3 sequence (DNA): TGTGCCAGCAGTTGGAATGGACAGGGGGCTCAACAGCCCCAGCATTTT. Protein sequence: CASSWNGQGAQQPQHF.

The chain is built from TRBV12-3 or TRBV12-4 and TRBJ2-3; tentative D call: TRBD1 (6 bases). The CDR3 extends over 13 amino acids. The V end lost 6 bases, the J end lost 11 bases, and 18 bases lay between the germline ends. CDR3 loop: CASRLDQGWGQYF. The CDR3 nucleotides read TGTGCCAGCAGACTAGATCAGGGGTGGGGGCAGTATTTT.

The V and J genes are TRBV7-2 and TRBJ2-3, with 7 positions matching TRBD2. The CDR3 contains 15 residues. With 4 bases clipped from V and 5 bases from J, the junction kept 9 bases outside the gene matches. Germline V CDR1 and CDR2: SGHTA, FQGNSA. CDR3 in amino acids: CASSSPGLPEDTQYF. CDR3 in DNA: TGTGCCAGCAGCTCACCGGGACTACCGGAAGATACGCAGTATTTT.